The 9 T cell receptor beta chains presented below share a single source sample, sequenced in a study of T cell responses to AZD1222 COVID-19 vaccine. Measured with immunoSEQ multiplex PCR; TCRdb has only the in-frame clones, and not every one. The sample yields 90,000 to 150,000 clones, 70% to 90% seen once. The source was peripheral blood, collected 28 days after the second AZD1222 dose. These receptors all come from an adult who received the AZD1222 COVID-19 vaccine.

The rearrangement links TRBV19 to TRBJ1-1; the D is unclear. Per germline, CDR1 LNHDA and CDR2 SQIVND (reference sequence). The CDR3 is 16 amino acids. V was pared by 7 bases and J by 1 base, with 19 bases between. CDR3 nucleotides: TGTGCCAGTAATCCCTCGGCGACGGGTTCGAACACTGAAGCTTTCTTT. Protein sequence: CASNPSATGSNTEAFF.

The chain recombines TRBV4-3 with TRBJ1-1; TRBD1 agrees at 8 bases. This CDR3 is built from 14 residues. Germline V gives CDR1 LGHNA, CDR2 YSLEER. The trim removed 3 bases at V and 2 bases at J, leaving 2 bases unmatched. The CDR3 DNA reads TGCGCCAGCAGCCAGGGACAGGTTAACACTGAAGCTTTCTTT. Amino acids: CASSQGQVNTEAFF.

This clone was detected only once. The gene calls are TRBV9 and TRBJ2-3; D ambiguous. Trimming cost V 4 bases and J 1 base, with 7 bases left between them. CDR1 is SGDLS, CDR2 YYNGEE, per germline. The CDR3 has 13 residues. The CDR3 here is CASSLGGTDTQYF. CDR3 nucleotide sequence: TGTGCCAGCAGCCTTGGGGGCACAGATACGCAGTATTTT.

The chain employs TRBV19 and TRBJ2-3; 8 positions match TRBD2. CDR3 length: 13 residues. Germline V gives CDR1 LNHDA, CDR2 SQIVND (reference sequence). The V segment lost 4 bases and the J segment 6 bases; nucleotides outside the gene matches: 3. The CDR3 DNA reads as TGTGCCAGTAGTAGCAGACTAGCGGATACGCAGTATTTT. This sequence encodes CASSSRLADTQYF.

This chain connects TRBV5-1 to TRBJ1-6; no reliable D call. Deletions cut 0 bases from V and 9 bases from J, with 10 bases between. The germline CDR1 and CDR2 sequences are SGHRS and YFSETQ. This CDR3 has 14 residues. Here the CDR3 DNA reads TGCGCCAGCAGCTTGGAAGGGCGTCGTTCACCCCTCCACTTT. Amino acids: CASSLEGRRSPLHF. The variable domain in full, completed from reference TRBV5-1 and TRBJ1-6, reads KAGVTQTPRYLIKTRGQQVTLSCSPISGHRSVSWYQQTPGQGLQFLFEYFSETQRNKGNFPGRFSGRQFSNSRSEMNVSTLELGDSALYLCASSLEGRRSPLHFGNGTRLTVT.

The rearrangement links TRBV4-1 to TRBJ1-2, with D unclear. Trimming removed 0 bases from V and 4 bases from J, with 12 bases in between. The germline V gene has CDR1 MGHRA and CDR2 YSYEKL. This CDR3 spans 15 amino acids. Here the CDR3 reads CASSQDRRDGYGYTF. The CDR3 DNA reads TGCGCCAGCAGCCAAGATCGACGGGATGGCTATGGCTACACCTTC.

This chain uses TRBV19 with TRBJ2-7; D gene uncertain. The V end was cut by 4 bases, the J end by 0 bases, with 13 bases between. This CDR3 contains 15 residues. Germline CDR1 is LNHDA and CDR2 is SQIVND (reference sequence). This CDR3 is CASSTRHSGSYEQYF. The CDR3 DNA reads as TGTGCCAGTAGTACCCGCCATTCTGGCTCCTACGAGCAGTACTTC. Filled out from reference TRBV19 and TRBJ2-7, the complete variable domain reads DGGITQSPKYLFRKEGQNVTLSCEQNLNHDAMYWYRQDPGQGLRLIYYSQIVNDFQKGDIAEGYSVSREKKESFPLTVTSAQKNPTAFYLCASSTRHSGSYEQYFGPGTRLTVT.

The chain employs TRBV4-1 and TRBJ1-4; 7 nucleotides align to TRBD1. The CDR3 is made up of 17 amino acids. Germline trimming cut 1 base from V and 4 bases from J; bases unmatched to any gene: 9. The germline CDR1 and CDR2 sequences are MGHRA and YSYEKL. The DNA of the CDR3 is TGCGCCAGCAGCCAAGTATTTCCCGGGACAGTTAATGAAAAACTGTTTTTT. It codes for CASSQVFPGTVNEKLFF.

This clone appeared once. This chain uses TRBV11-1 with TRBJ2-3, with D unclear. Germline V gene data show CDR1 as SGHAT and CDR2 as FQDESV (reference sequence). V was pared by 1 base and J by 0 bases, with 5 bases between. The CDR3 loop spans 14 amino acids. The CDR3 nucleotides are TGTGCCAGCAGCTTAGGGGTCAGCACAGATACGCAGTATTTT. Protein product: CASSLGVSTDTQYF.